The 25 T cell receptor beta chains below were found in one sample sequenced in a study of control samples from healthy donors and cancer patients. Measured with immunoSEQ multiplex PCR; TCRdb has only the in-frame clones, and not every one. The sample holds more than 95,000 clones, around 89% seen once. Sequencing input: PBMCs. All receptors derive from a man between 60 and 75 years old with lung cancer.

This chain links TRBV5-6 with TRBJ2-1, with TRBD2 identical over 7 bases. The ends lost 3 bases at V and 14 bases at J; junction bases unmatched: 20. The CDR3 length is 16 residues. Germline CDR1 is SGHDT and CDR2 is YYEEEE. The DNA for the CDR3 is TGTGCCAGCAGCTCTCAGGTGACTAGCCTAGGCAATCGGGAGTTCTTC. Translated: CASSSQVTSLGNREFF.

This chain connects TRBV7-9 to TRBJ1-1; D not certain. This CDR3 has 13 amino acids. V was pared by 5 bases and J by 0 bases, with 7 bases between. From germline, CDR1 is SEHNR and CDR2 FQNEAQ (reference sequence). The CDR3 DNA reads TGTGCCAGCAGCCTACAGCTGAACACTGAAGCTTTCTTT. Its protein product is CASSLQLNTEAFF.

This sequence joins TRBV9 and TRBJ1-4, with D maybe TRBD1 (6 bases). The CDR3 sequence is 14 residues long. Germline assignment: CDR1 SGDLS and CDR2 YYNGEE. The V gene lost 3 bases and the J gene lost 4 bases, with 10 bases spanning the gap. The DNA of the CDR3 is TGTGCCAGCAGCGCCGGACAGTTTAATGAAAAACTGTTTTTT. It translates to CASSAGQFNEKLFF. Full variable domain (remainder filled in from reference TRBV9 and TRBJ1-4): DSGVTQTPKHLITATGQRVTLRCSPRSGDLSVYWYQQSLDQGLQFLIQYYNGEERAKGNILERFSAQQFPDLHSELNLSSLELGDSALYFCASSAGQFNEKLFFGSGTQLSVL.

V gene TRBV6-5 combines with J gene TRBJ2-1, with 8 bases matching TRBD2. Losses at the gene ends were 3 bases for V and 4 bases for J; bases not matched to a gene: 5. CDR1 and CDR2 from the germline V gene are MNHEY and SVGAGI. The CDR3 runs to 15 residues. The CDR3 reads CASSYSGGSYNEQFF. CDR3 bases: TGTGCCAGCAGTTATTCGGGAGGGTCTTACAATGAGCAGTTCTTC.

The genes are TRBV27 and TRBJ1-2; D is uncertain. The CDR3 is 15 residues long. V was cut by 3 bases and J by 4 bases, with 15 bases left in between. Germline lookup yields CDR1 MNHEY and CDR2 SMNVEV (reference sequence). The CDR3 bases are TGTGCCAGCAGTTTCCTTTCTGCCGAGGGCTATGGCTACACCTTC. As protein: CASSFLSAEGYGYTF.

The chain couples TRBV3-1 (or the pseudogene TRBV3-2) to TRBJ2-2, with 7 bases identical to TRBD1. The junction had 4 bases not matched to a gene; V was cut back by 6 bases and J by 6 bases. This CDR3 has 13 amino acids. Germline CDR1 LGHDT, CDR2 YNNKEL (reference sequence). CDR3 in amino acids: CASRNRGAGELFF. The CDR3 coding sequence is TGTGCCAGCAGAAACAGGGGTGCCGGGGAGCTGTTTTTT.

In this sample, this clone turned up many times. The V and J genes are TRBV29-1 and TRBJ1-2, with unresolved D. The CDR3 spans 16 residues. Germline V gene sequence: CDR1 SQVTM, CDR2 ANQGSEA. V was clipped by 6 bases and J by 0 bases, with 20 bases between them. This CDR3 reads CSVGTRGATTNYGYTF. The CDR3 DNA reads TGCAGCGTGGGCACTCGGGGAGCCACTACTAACTATGGCTACACCTTC.

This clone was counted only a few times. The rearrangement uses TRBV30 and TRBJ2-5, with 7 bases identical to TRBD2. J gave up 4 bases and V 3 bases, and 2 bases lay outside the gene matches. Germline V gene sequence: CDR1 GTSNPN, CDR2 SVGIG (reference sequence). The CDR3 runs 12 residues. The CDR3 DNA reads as TGTGCCTGGAGGAGGGAGGGAGAGACCCAGTACTTC. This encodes CAWRREGETQYF.

For the CDR3, the DNA is TGCGCCAGCAGCTGGGACAGCTCACAGAACACTGAAGCTTTCTTT. Its translation is CASSWDSSQNTEAFF. This chain links TRBV5-1 with TRBJ1-1; 7 nucleotides align to TRBD1. Trimming removed 3 bases from V and 1 base from J; junction bases left unmatched: 6. CDR1 is SGHRS and CDR2 is YFSETQ in the germline V gene. This CDR3 has 15 amino acids.

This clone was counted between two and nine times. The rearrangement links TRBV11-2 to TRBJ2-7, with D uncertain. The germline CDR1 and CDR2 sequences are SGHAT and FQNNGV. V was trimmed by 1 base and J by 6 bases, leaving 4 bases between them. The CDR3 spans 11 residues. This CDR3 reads CASSLGPEQYF. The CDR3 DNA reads TGTGCCAGCAGCTTAGGCCCCGAGCAGTACTTC. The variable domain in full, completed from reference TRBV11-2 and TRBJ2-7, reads EAGVAQSPRYKIIEKRQSVAFWCNPISGHATLYWYQQILGQGPKLLIQFQNNGVVDDSQLPKDRFSAERLKGVDSTLKIQPAKLEDSAVYLCASSLGPEQYFGPGTRLTVT.

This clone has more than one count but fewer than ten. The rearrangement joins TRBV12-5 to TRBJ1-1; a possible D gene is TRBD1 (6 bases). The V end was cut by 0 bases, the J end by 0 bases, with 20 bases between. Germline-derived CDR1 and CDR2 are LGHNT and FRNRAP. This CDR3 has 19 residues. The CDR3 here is CASGLVMDGQLGMNTEAFF. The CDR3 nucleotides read TGTGCTAGTGGTTTGGTAATGGACGGACAGTTGGGGATGAACACTGAAGCTTTCTTT.

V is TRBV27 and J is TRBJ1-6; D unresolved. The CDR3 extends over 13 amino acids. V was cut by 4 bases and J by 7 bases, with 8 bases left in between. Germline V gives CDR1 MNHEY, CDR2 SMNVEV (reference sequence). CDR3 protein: CASSSNRNSPLHF. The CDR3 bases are TGTGCCAGCAGTTCCAATCGAAATTCACCCCTCCACTTT.

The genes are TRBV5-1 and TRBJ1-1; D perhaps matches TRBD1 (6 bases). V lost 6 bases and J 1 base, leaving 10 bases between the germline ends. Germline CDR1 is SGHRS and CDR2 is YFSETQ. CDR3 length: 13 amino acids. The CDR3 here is CASTLTGNTEAFF. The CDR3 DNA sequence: TGCGCCAGCACCCTGACAGGGAACACTGAAGCTTTCTTT. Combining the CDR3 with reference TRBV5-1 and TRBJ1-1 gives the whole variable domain KAGVTQTPRYLIKTRGQQVTLSCSPISGHRSVSWYQQTPGQGLQFLFEYFSETQRNKGNFPGRFSGRQFSNSRSEMNVSTLELGDSALYLCASTLTGNTEAFFGQGTRLTVV.

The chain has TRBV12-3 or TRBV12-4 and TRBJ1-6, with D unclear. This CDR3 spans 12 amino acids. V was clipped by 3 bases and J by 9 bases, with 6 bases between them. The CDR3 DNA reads TGTGCCAGCAGTTTTTCGGGTTCACCCCTCCACTTT. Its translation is CASSFSGSPLHF.

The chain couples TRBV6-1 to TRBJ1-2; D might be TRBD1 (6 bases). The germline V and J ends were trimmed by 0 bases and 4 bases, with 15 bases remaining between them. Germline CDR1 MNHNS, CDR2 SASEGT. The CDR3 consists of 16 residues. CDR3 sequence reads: CASSEASSGRGYGYTF. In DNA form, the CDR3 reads TGTGCCAGCAGTGAAGCATCTTCGGGCAGGGGCTATGGCTACACCTTC.

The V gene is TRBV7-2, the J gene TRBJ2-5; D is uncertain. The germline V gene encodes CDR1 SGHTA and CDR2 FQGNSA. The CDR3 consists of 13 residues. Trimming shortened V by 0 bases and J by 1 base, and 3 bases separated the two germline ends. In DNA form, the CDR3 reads TGTGCCAGCAGCTTAGCATCCCAAGAGACCCAGTACTTC. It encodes CASSLASQETQYF.

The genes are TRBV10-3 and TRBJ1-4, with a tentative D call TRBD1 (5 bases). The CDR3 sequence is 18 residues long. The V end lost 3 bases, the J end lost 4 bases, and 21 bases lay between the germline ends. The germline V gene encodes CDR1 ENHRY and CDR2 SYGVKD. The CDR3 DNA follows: TGTGCCATCAGTGATTCGCGGTCGGGGCAGCCAATTAATGAAAAACTGTTTTTT. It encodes CAISDSRSGQPINEKLFF.

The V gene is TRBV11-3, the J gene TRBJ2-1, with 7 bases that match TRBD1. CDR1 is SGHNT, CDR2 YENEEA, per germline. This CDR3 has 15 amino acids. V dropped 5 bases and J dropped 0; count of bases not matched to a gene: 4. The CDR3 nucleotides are TGTGCCAGCAGCATAACAGGGGACTCCTACAATGAGCAGTTCTTC. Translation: CASSITGDSYNEQFF.

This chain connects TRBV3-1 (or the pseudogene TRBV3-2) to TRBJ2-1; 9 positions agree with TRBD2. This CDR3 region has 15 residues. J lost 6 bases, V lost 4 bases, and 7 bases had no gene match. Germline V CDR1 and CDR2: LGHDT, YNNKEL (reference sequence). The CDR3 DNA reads TGTGCCAGCAGCCCGCGGACTAGCGTCCTCAATGAGCAGTTCTTC. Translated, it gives CASSPRTSVLNEQFF.

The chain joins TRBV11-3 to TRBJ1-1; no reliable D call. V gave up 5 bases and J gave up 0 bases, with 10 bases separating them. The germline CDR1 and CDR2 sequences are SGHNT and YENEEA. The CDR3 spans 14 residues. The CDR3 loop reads CASSTQTLNTEAFF. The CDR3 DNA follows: TGTGCCAGCAGCACCCAGACACTGAACACTGAAGCTTTCTTT.

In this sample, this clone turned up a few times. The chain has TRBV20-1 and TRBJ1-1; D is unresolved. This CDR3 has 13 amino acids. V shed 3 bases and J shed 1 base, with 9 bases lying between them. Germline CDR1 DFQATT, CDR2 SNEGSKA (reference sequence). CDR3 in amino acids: CSASLTRNTEAFF. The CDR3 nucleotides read TGCAGTGCTAGTTTAACCAGGAACACTGAAGCTTTCTTT.

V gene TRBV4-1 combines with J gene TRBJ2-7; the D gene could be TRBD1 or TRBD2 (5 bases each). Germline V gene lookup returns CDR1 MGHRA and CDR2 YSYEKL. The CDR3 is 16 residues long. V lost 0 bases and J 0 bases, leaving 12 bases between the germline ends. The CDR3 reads CASSQEQALASYEQYF. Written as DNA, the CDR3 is TGCGCCAGCAGCCAAGAACAGGCCCTAGCCTCCTACGAGCAGTACTTC.

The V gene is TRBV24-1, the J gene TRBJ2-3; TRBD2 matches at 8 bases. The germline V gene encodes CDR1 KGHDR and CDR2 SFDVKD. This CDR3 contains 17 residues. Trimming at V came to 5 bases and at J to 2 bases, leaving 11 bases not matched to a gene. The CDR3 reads CATSGLSGGGHTDTQYF. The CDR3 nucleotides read TGTGCCACCAGTGGCCTATCGGGGGGGGGTCACACAGATACGCAGTATTTT.

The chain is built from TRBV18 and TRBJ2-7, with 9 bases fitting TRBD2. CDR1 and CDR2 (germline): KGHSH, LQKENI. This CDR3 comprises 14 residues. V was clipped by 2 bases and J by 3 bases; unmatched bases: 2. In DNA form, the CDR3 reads TGTGCCAGCTCACCAGGCGGGAGGGACTACGAGCAGTACGTC. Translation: CASSPGGRDYEQYV.

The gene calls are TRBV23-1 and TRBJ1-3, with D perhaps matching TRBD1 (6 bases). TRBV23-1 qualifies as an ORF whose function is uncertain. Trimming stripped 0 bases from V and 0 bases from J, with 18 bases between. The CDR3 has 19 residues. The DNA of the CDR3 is TGCGCCAGCAGTCAATCGATGGAGGGGGGGGCCTTCTCTGGAAACACCATATATTTT. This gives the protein CASSQSMEGGAFSGNTIYF.